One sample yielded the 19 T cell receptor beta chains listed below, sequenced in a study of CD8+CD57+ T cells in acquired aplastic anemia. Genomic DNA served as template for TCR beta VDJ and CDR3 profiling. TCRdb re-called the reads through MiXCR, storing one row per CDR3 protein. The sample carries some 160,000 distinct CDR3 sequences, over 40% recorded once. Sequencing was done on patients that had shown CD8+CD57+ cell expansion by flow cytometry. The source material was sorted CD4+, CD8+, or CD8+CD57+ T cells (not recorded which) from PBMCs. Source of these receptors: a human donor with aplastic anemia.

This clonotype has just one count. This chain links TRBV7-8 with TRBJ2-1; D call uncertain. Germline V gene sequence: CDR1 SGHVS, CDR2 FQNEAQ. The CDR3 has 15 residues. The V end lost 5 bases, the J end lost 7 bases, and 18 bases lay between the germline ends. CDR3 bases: TGTGCCAGCAGCACCACCAGCAGAGATCGAAATGAGCAGTTCTTC. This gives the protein CASSTTSRDRNEQFF.

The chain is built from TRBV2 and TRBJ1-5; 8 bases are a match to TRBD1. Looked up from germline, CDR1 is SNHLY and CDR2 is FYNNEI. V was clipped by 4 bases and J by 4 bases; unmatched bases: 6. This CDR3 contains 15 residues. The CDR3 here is CASSVQTGGNQPQHF. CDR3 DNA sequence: TGTGCCAGCAGTGTCCAAACAGGGGGGAATCAGCCCCAGCATTTT.

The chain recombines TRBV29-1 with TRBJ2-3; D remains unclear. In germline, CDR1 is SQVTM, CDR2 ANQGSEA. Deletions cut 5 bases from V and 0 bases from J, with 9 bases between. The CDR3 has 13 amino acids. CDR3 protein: CSVRHGSTDTQYF. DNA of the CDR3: TGCAGCGTTCGGCACGGGAGCACAGATACGCAGTATTTT.

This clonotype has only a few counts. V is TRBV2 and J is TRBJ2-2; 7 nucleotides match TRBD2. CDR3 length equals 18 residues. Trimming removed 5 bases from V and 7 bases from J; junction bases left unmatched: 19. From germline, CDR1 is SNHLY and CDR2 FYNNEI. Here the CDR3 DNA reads TGTGCCAGCAGTTACGGGTGGAAGCGGGGCGTGTTGAGCGGGGAGCTGTTTTTT. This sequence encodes CASSYGWKRGVLSGELFF. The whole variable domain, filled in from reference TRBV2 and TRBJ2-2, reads EPEVTQTPSHQVTQMGQEVILRCVPISNHLYFYWYRQILGQKVEFLVSFYNNEISEKSEIFDDQFSVERPDGSNFTLKIRSTKLEDSAMYFCASSYGWKRGVLSGELFFGEGSRLTVL.

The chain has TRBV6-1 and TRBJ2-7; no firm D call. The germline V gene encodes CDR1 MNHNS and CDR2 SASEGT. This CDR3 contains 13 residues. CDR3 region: CASSLGDGYKQYV. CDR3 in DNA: TGTGCCAGCAGCCTAGGTGATGGCTACAAGCAGTACGTC.

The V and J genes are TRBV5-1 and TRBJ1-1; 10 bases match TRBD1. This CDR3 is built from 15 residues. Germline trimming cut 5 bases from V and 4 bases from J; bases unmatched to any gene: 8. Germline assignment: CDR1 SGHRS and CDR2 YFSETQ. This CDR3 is CASSSTGTGVTEAFF. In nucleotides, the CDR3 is TGCGCCAGCAGTTCAACCGGGACAGGGGTCACTGAAGCTTTCTTT.

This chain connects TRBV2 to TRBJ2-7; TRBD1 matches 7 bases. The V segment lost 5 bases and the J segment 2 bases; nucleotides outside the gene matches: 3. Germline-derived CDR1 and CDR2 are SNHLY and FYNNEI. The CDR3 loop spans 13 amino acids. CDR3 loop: CASSPQGAYEQYV. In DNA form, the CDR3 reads TGTGCCAGCAGTCCTCAGGGGGCCTACGAGCAGTACGTC.

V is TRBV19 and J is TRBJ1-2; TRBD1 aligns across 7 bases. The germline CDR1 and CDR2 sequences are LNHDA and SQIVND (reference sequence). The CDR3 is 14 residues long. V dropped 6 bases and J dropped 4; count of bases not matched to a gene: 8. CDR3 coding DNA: TGTGCCAGTAGGACCCCGAGGGGGCTCTATGGCTACACCTTC. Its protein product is CASRTPRGLYGYTF.

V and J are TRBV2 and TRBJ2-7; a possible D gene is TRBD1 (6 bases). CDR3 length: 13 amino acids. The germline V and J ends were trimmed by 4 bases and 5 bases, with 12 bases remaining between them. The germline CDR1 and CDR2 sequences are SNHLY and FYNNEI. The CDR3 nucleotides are TGTGCCAGCAGTGTCAGGGGTGAGGACGAGCAGTACTTC. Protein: CASSVRGEDEQYF.

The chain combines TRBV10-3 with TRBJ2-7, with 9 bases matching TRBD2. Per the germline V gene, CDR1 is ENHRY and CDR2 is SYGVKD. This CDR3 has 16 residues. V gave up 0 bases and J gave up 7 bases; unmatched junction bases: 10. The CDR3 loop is CAISESGTSLDNEQYV. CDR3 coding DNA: TGTGCCATCAGTGAGTCGGGGACTAGCCTAGACAATGAGCAGTACGTC.

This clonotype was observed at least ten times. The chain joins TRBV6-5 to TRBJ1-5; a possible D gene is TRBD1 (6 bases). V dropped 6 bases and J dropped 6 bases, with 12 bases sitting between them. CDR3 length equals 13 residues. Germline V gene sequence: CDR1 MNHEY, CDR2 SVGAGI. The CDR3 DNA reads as TGTGCCAGCAGCTACAGGGTTGGTCAGCCCCAGCATTTT. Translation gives CASSYRVGQPQHF.

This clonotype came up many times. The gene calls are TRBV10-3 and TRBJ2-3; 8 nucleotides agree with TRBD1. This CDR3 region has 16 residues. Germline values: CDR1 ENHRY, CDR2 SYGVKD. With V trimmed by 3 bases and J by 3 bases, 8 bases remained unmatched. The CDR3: CAISDNHRGTTDTQYF. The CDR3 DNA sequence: TGTGCCATCAGTGATAATCACAGGGGGACGACAGATACGCAGTATTTT.

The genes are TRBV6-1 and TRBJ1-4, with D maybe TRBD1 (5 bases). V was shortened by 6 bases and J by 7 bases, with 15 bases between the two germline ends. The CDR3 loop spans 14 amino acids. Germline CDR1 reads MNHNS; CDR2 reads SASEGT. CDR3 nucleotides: TGTGCCAGCAGCGTGACAGACCAGGGTGAAAAACTGTTTTTT. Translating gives CASSVTDQGEKLFF.

Here the CDR3 DNA reads TGTGCCAGCAGTGAAAAACGGTGGAGCTCTGGAAACACCATATATTTT. It codes for CASSEKRWSSGNTIYF. The chain couples TRBV2 to TRBJ1-3, with D hard to call. Germline V lookup: CDR1 SNHLY, CDR2 FYNNEI. V was shortened by 2 bases and J by 0 bases, with 11 bases between the two germline ends. CDR3 size: 16 residues.

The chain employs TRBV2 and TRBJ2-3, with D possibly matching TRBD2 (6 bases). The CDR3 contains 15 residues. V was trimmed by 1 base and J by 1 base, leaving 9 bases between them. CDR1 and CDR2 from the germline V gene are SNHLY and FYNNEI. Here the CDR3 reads CASSEDSGGTDTQYF. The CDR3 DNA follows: TGTGCCAGCAGTGAAGATAGCGGTGGCACAGATACGCAGTATTTT.

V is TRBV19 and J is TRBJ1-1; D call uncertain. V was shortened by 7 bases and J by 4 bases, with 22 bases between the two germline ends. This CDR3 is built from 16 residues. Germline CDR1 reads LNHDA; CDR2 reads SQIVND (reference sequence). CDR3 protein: CASKPPILLVGTEAFF. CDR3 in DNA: TGTGCCAGTAAACCCCCAATTTTGCTGGTCGGCACTGAAGCTTTCTTT.

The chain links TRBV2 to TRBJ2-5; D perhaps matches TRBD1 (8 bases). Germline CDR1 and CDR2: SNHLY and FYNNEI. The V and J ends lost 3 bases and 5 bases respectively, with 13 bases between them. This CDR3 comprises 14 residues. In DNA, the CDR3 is TGTGCCAGCAGTGACGGACAGGGAGGGGAGACCCAGTACTTC. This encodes CASSDGQGGETQYF.

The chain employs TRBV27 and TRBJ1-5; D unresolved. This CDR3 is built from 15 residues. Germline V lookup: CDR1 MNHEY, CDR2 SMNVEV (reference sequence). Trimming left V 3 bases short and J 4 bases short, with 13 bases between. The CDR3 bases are TGTGCCAGCAGTTTTGCACCGCCATGGAATCAGCCCCAGCATTTT. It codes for CASSFAPPWNQPQHF.

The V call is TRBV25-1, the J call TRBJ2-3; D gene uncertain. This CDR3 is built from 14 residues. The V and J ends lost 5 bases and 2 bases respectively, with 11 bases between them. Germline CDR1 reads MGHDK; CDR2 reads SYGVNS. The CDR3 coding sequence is TGTGCCAGCAGTTTTGCGGCCTTCACAGATACGCAGTATTTT. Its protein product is CASSFAAFTDTQYF.